The 6 T cell receptor beta chains below all came from one sample that was sequenced in a study of cytomegalovirus exposure and HLA in healthy donors. PCR employed 60 Vbeta and 13 Jbeta primers. The assay was immunoSEQ multiplex PCR, and TCRdb's table has in-frame clones only and misses some. The table includes more than 80,000 clones, roughly two thirds detected once. The sequencing input was PBMCs. These receptors were taken from a female donor in good health and CMV-seronegative.

The chain employs TRBV2 and TRBJ1-4, with TRBD1 matching 7 bases. V gave up 5 bases and J gave up 3 bases; unmatched junction bases: 3. The V gene's germline CDR1 is SNHLY and CDR2 FYNNEI. The length of the CDR3 is 14 residues. The CDR3 spells CASSKGASNEKLFF. The CDR3 nucleotides read TGTGCCAGCAGTAAGGGGGCGTCTAATGAAAAACTGTTTTTT.

The chain is built from TRBV11-3 and TRBJ1-3, with D hard to call. Trimming left V 7 bases short and J 2 bases short, with 9 bases between. Germline values: CDR1 SGHNT, CDR2 YENEEA. This CDR3 has 13 residues. The DNA of the CDR3 is TGTGCCAGCAACTCTTTCCCTGGAAACACCATATATTTT. It codes for CASNSFPGNTIYF. The full variable domain, its missing parts supplied by reference TRBV11-3 and TRBJ1-3, is EAGVVQSPRYKIIEKKQPVAFWCNPISGHNTLYWYLQNLGQGPELLIRYENEEAVDDSQLPKDRFSAERLKGVDSTLKIQPAELGDSAVYLCASNSFPGNTIYFGEGSWLTVV.

The chain links TRBV30 to TRBJ2-5; 11 bases map to TRBD1. V shed 2 bases and J 4 bases; nucleotides not matched to a gene: 3. The length of the CDR3 is 14 residues. Germline V lookup: CDR1 GTSNPN, CDR2 SVGIG (reference sequence). The CDR3 here is CAWSSGTGGETQYF. The CDR3 region has the DNA TGTGCCTGGAGTTCCGGGACAGGGGGAGAGACCCAGTACTTC. The full variable domain, its missing parts supplied by reference TRBV30 and TRBJ2-5, is SQTIHQWPATLVQPVGSPLSLECTVEGTSNPNLYWYRQAAGRGLQLLFYSVGIGQISSEVPQNLSASRPQDRQFILSSKKLLLSDSGFYLCAWSSGTGGETQYFGPGTRLLVL.

The rearrangement uses TRBV5-6 and TRBJ2-5; no clear D gene. Germline V CDR1 and CDR2: SGHDT, YYEEEE. The CDR3 consists of 13 residues. Trimming removed 4 bases at V and 1 base at J, with 8 bases between. The CDR3 bases are TGTGCCAGCAGCGTGGCTATCCAAGAGACCCAGTACTTC. Translating it yields CASSVAIQETQYF.

Notes on this clone: The identical CDR3 is also encoded by other nucleotide sequences in the sample. The rearrangement links TRBV25-1 to TRBJ1-2; 7 nucleotides agree with TRBD1. Looked up from germline, CDR1 is MGHDK and CDR2 is SYGVNS. The ends lost 2 bases at V and 4 bases at J; junction bases unmatched: 7. This CDR3 is 15 amino acids long. The CDR3 coding sequence is TGTGCCAGCAGTGAAGGGAACAGGGGATCCTATGGCTACACCTTC. Amino acids: CASSEGNRGSYGYTF.

The chain combines TRBV28 with TRBJ1-5; D ambiguous. Germline V gene sequence: CDR1 MDHEN, CDR2 SYDVKM. Deletions cut 1 base from V and 7 bases from J, with 11 bases between. This CDR3 is built from 14 residues. CDR3 sequence: CASSLSLGEQPQHF. The CDR3 coding sequence is TGTGCCAGCAGTTTATCCTTGGGAGAACAGCCCCAGCATTTT.